Given below is one TCR beta chain in context. The junction had 7 bases not matched to a gene; V was cut back by 4 bases and J by 2 bases. The CDR3 covers 15 residues. Per germline, CDR1 LNHDA and CDR2 SQIVND (reference sequence). The sample comes from a study of blood T cell repertoires in COVID-19. Study in general: Samples of COVID-19 (acute and convalescent) were obtained from the United States, Italy and Spain. Nucleic acid was either cDNA or gDNA, and it came from T cells, B-cell-depleted T cells, or PBMCs.

Source study methods: For nucleated cells, counts were estimated from reference gene primer amplification. Some clones are missing from TCRdb's copy, which holds only in-frame ones; the method was immunoSEQ multiplex PCR. That table is the source of V, J and clone size, and D and trimming were worked out from the DNA. The table records 150,000 to 200,000 clones, approximately 90% of them present only once. This sequence originates from a man between 40 and 49 years old with active or convalescent COVID-19. The chain recombines TRBV19 with TRBJ2-5, with 7 bases matching TRBD1. The sample taken for sequencing was peripheral blood. The DNA of the CDR3 is TGTGCCAGTAGTACACCTTGGACAGGTCAAGAGACCCAGTACTTC. It is translated as CASSTPWTGQETQYF. Full variable domain (outside the CDR3, taken from reference TRBV19 and TRBJ2-5): DGGITQSPKYLFRKEGQNVTLSCEQNLNHDAMYWYRQDPGQGLRLIYYSQIVNDFQKGDIAEGYSVSREKKESFPLTVTSAQKNPTAFYLCASSTPWTGQETQYFGPGTRLLVL.